Below, 18 T cell receptor beta chains from the same sample are listed, as sequenced in a study of spatial heterogeneity in lung cancer. General study results and limits: Intratumoral expanded alpha and beta TCR counts were found to track tumor mutation counts.

Time point meaning: sample taken at primary tumor resection. TCRdb called the 5' RACE reads again in MiXCR, with one record for every CDR3 protein. The sample includes around 6,000 distinct CDR3 sequences, 1.3% of them seen just once. Antigens for these TCRs are unknown. Sequenced material: lung tumor tissue, taken at surgery. The receptors derive from a male donor with early-stage non-small cell lung cancer.

This clonotype has a count of ten or more. This sequence joins TRBV5-1 and TRBJ2-5; possible D gene TRBD1, 6 bases. V was clipped by 4 bases and J by 5 bases, with 24 bases between them. Germline CDR1 and CDR2: SGHRS and YFSETQ. The CDR3 has 17 residues. The DNA for the CDR3 is TGCGCCAGCAGCCCGAACTCTCCAGGGGCGACCGGGGAGACCCAGTACTTC. It encodes CASSPNSPGATGETQYF. The full variable domain, its missing parts supplied by reference TRBV5-1 and TRBJ2-5, is KAGVTQTPRYLIKTRGQQVTLSCSPISGHRSVSWYQQTPGQGLQFLFEYFSETQRNKGNFPGRFSGRQFSNSRSEMNVSTLELGDSALYLCASSPNSPGATGETQYFGPGTRLLVL.

This clonotype was found many times. The chain has TRBV5-4 and TRBJ2-6, with TRBD1 identical over 12 bases. The CDR3 has 17 amino acids. With V trimmed by 3 bases and J by 2 bases, 3 bases remained unmatched. Per the germline V gene, CDR1 is SGHNT and CDR2 is YYREEE (reference sequence). The CDR3 is CASSWGQGAAGANVLTF. Here the CDR3 DNA reads TGTGCCAGCAGCTGGGGACAGGGGGCAGCTGGGGCCAACGTCCTGACTTTC. Based on the CDR3 plus reference TRBV5-4 and TRBJ2-6, the full variable domain is ETGVTQSPTHLIKTRGQQVTLRCSSQSGHNTVSWYQQALGQGPQFIFQYYREEENGRGNFPPRFSGLQFPNYSSELNVNALELDDSALYLCASSWGQGAAGANVLTFGAGSRLTVL.

This clonotype came up many times. The CDR3 reads CASSETGGYNEQFF. The CDR3 DNA reads TGTGCCAGCAGCGAGACAGGGGGGTACAATGAGCAGTTCTTC. The chain couples TRBV9 to TRBJ2-1; 9 bases are a match to TRBD1. V lost 3 bases and J lost 4; bases outside the gene matches: 2. The CDR3 length is 14 residues. Germline CDR1 SGDLS, CDR2 YYNGEE.

By frequency in the sample, this clonotype is medium-sized. The rearrangement links TRBV11-2 to TRBJ2-1; TRBD1 or TRBD2 may be the D gene (5 bases each). CDR1 and CDR2 (germline): SGHAT, FQNNGV. V dropped 0 bases and J dropped 9 bases, with 15 bases sitting between them. The CDR3 sequence is 15 residues long. Here the CDR3 DNA reads TGTGCCAGCAGCTTAGATGGGACCCCCTCTGGTGAGCAGTTCTTC. Protein product: CASSLDGTPSGEQFF.

This clonotype has ten or more counts. The chain uses TRBV5-1 and TRBJ1-1; no definite D call. The germline V gene has CDR1 SGHRS and CDR2 YFSETQ. The ends were cut back, 4 bases at V and 1 base at J, with 5 bases in the middle. The CDR3 extends over 12 amino acids. DNA of the CDR3: TGCGCCAGCAGCCGGGGGAACACTGAAGCTTTCTTT. Translating it yields CASSRGNTEAFF.

This clonotype was seen many times. This chain joins TRBV10-3 and TRBJ1-4; possibly TRBD1 for D (5 bases). This CDR3 has 12 residues. V lost 4 bases and J lost 8, with 8 bases in between. Germline CDR1 and CDR2: ENHRY and SYGVKD. The CDR3 sequence is CAISGTGEKLFF. The CDR3 nucleotides read TGTGCCATCAGTGGAACAGGCGAAAAACTGTTTTTT.

Sample share makes this clonotype medium-sized. The rearrangement uses TRBV7-2 and TRBJ1-3; perhaps TRBD1 as D (5 bases). This CDR3 spans 16 amino acids. V dropped 5 bases and J dropped 0 bases, with 14 bases sitting between them. Germline V gene sequence: CDR1 SGHTA, CDR2 FQGNSA. As DNA, the CDR3 is TGTGCCAGCAGCCCAGGGACTCCTCTCTCTGGAAACACCATATATTTT. Protein sequence: CASSPGTPLSGNTIYF.

This clonotype has at least ten counts. The gene calls are TRBV2 and TRBJ2-1, with D perhaps matching TRBD2 (5 bases). Germline CDR1 SNHLY, CDR2 FYNNEI. The CDR3 is 14 amino acids. With 8 bases removed from V and 8 bases from J, the gap between germline ends came to 19 bases. CDR3 protein: CASAGWERLDEQFF. In nucleotides, the CDR3 is TGTGCCAGCGCCGGCTGGGAGCGCCTCGATGAGCAGTTCTTC.

This clonotype was seen many times. The chain carries TRBV19 and TRBJ1-5; a weak D match, TRBD1 (5 bases). Germline V lookup: CDR1 LNHDA, CDR2 SQIVND (reference sequence). With 5 bases removed from V and 5 bases from J, the gap between germline ends came to 16 bases. There are 15 residues in the CDR3. CDR3 region: CASSPWDGRDQPQHF. DNA for the CDR3: TGTGCCAGTAGTCCTTGGGACGGCCGAGATCAGCCCCAGCATTTT. The whole variable domain, remainder taken from reference TRBV19 and TRBJ1-5, is DGGITQSPKYLFRKEGQNVTLSCEQNLNHDAMYWYRQDPGQGLRLIYYSQIVNDFQKGDIAEGYSVSREKKESFPLTVTSAQKNPTAFYLCASSPWDGRDQPQHFGDGTRLSIL.

This clonotype is labeled medium-sized. The rearrangement links TRBV4-1 to TRBJ1-2; no reliable D call. This CDR3 comprises 11 residues. V lost 0 bases to trimming and J lost 5 bases, with 1 base between them. The V gene's germline CDR1 is MGHRA and CDR2 YSYEKL. Here the CDR3 reads CASSQDYGYTF. DNA for the CDR3: TGCGCCAGCAGCCAAGATTATGGCTACACCTTC.

This clonotype was counted ten times or more. The CDR3 coding sequence is TGTGCCAGCAGTGCAGCGAACACTGAAGCTTTCTTT. Its protein is CASSAANTEAFF. The genes are TRBV13 and TRBJ1-1; D is uncertain. In germline, CDR1 is PRHDT, CDR2 FYEKMQ (reference sequence). The CDR3 is 12 residues long. Trimming shortened V by 6 bases and J by 1 base, and 6 bases separated the two germline ends.

Many counts were recorded for this clonotype. The rearrangement uses TRBV9 and TRBJ2-1; D is perhaps TRBD2 (6 bases). The V and J ends lost 1 base and 7 bases respectively, with 12 bases between them. The germline V gene encodes CDR1 SGDLS and CDR2 YYNGEE. The CDR3 length is 14 residues. CDR3 sequence (DNA): TGTGCCAGCAGCGTAACGGGAGAAAGTAATGAGCAGTTCTTC. Translating gives CASSVTGESNEQFF. The full variable domain, with the rest looked up from reference TRBV9 and TRBJ2-1, is DSGVTQTPKHLITATGQRVTLRCSPRSGDLSVYWYQQSLDQGLQFLIQYYNGEERAKGNILERFSAQQFPDLHSELNLSSLELGDSALYFCASSVTGESNEQFFGPGTRLTVL.

This clonotype was found many times. This chain connects TRBV19 to TRBJ1-5; no firm D call. The ends were cut back, 5 bases at V and 1 base at J, with 12 bases in the middle. Germline V gene sequence: CDR1 LNHDA, CDR2 SQIVND (reference sequence). The CDR3 contains 15 residues. The DNA for the CDR3 is TGTGCCAGTAGTTTTGGAGGGTTGAGCAATCAGCCCCAGCATTTT. Translated, it gives CASSFGGLSNQPQHF. Full variable domain (rest looked up from reference TRBV19 and TRBJ1-5): DGGITQSPKYLFRKEGQNVTLSCEQNLNHDAMYWYRQDPGQGLRLIYYSQIVNDFQKGDIAEGYSVSREKKESFPLTVTSAQKNPTAFYLCASSFGGLSNQPQHFGDGTRLSIL.

At least ten counts were recorded for this clonotype. This chain connects TRBV12-3 or TRBV12-4 to TRBJ1-5; tentative D call: TRBD1 (6 bases). The CDR3 has 16 residues. Trimming took 4 bases from V and 0 from J, leaving 13 bases between them. The CDR3 here is CASSSGGANSNQPQHF. The CDR3 DNA follows: TGTGCCAGCAGTTCGGGGGGGGCGAATAGCAATCAGCCCCAGCATTTT.

This clonotype was counted many times. V and J are TRBV7-2 and TRBJ2-2; 9 bases are a match to TRBD2. J gave up 7 bases and V 6 bases, and 6 bases lay outside the gene matches. The CDR3 contains 14 residues. Germline lookup yields CDR1 SGHTA and CDR2 FQGNSA. In nucleotides, the CDR3 is TGTGCCAGCAGAAAGGGACTAGCTGACGGGGAGCTGTTTTTT. Translating it yields CASRKGLADGELFF.

This clonotype has at least ten counts. The V and J genes are TRBV6-1 and TRBJ1-1; no firm D call. This CDR3 has 15 residues. Germline V lookup: CDR1 MNHNS, CDR2 SASEGT. The V end lost 1 base, the J end lost 3 bases, and 12 bases lay between the germline ends. CDR3 bases: TGTGCCAGCAGTGAAGGGCTGGGCTTGGACACTGAAGCTTTCTTT. Amino acids: CASSEGLGLDTEAFF.

This clonotype was detected ten times or more. V gene TRBV10-3 combines with J gene TRBJ2-2, with D possibly TRBD2 on 5 matching bases. V lost 3 bases, J lost 6 bases, and 8 bases lay in between. The germline V gene encodes CDR1 ENHRY and CDR2 SYGVKD. There are 13 residues in the CDR3. CDR3: CAISELVSGELFF. The DNA of the CDR3 is TGTGCCATCAGTGAACTAGTTTCCGGGGAGCTGTTTTTT.

In its sample, this clonotype is medium-sized. The chain carries TRBV6-6 and TRBJ1-2; unclear D gene. The CDR3 loop spans 15 amino acids. Per germline, CDR1 MNHNY and CDR2 SVGAGI (reference sequence). V shed 0 bases and J shed 4 bases, with 12 bases lying between them. The CDR3 DNA sequence: TGTGCCAGCAGTTACTCGGCCGGGCAGGCCTATGGCTACACCTTC. Its protein product is CASSYSAGQAYGYTF.